This T cell receptor beta chain was sequenced during a study of cytomegalovirus exposure and HLA in healthy donors. Study observations and caveats: The study put 160 or so TCR beta chains on its list as cytomegalovirus-associated. Most TCRs appeared rarely, but some public TCRs recurred in many donors. The authors confirmed in vitro that a few CMV-associated chains were specific for CMV antigens.

As regards this clone: Antigen specificity is unknown.

V was pared by 4 bases and J by 5 bases, with 5 bases of the junction left unmatched. This CDR3 spans 14 amino acids. Looked up from germline, CDR1 is SEHNR and CDR2 is FQNEAQ (reference sequence). While the first cohort had 700 or so subjects, the donors belonged to the separate validation cohort of 100 to 150 subjects. Produced via immunoSEQ multiplex PCR; TCRdb's table is partial and in-frame only. The sample records about 74,000 clones, 94% being singletons. The specimen was PBMCs. The source of this sequence is a woman aged 18-35 years in good health and CMV-seropositive. The V and J genes are TRBV7-9 and TRBJ2-1; 7 bases are shared with TRBD2. Here the CDR3 reads CASSYAGDNNEQFF. The CDR3 DNA follows: TGTGCCAGCAGCTATGCGGGAGACAACAATGAGCAGTTCTTC. Complete variable domain (other parts from reference TRBV7-9 and TRBJ2-1): DTGVSQNPRHKITKRGQNVTFRCDPISEHNRLYWYRQTLGQGPEFLTYFQNEAQLEKSRLLSDRFSAERPKGSFSTLEIQRTEQGDSAMYLCASSYAGDNNEQFFGPGTRLTVL.